This T cell receptor (beta chain) was sequenced for a study of control samples from healthy donors and cancer patients. Measured with immunoSEQ multiplex PCR; TCRdb has only the in-frame clones, and not every one. The sample includes approximately 87,000 clones, approximately 94% of them seen just once. The receptor's source is a woman aged 40 to 50 with lung cancer. The sequenced sample consisted of PBMCs.

The CDR3 nucleotides are TGTGCCAGCAGCTTGGCCTCGTTTGGTGAGCAGTTCTTC. It codes for CASSLASFGEQFF. The V gene is TRBV5-6, the J gene TRBJ2-1; no clear D gene. With 0 bases removed from V and 9 bases from J, the gap between germline ends came to 10 bases. Germline V gene lookup returns CDR1 SGHDT and CDR2 YYEEEE. The CDR3 is made up of 13 amino acids.